A selection of T cell receptor beta chains follows, all from one sample in a study of blood T cell repertoires in COVID-19. The repertoire was sequenced with immunoSEQ multiplex PCR; TCRdb's copy has only in-frame clones and lacks some. The sample yields hundreds of thousands of clones, roughly 89% seen once. The sequencing sample was made of PBMCs or T cells enriched from blood (not recorded which). The receptors derive from a man in his 60s who had recovered from COVID-19. The conserved cysteine and the conserved F or W are not part of the CDR3 here. The D gene is left open where the match is weak.

J gene	D gene	V gene	CDR3 protein
TRBJ1-2	.	TRBV5-5	ASSTAPDLGGYT
TRBJ2-1	.	TRBV19	ASRGSTYNEQF
TRBJ2-1	TRBD2	TRBV5-1	ASEAGGISYNEQF
TRBJ1-1	TRBD1	TRBV28	ASSPATWTGGTEAF
TRBJ2-5	TRBD2	TRBV9	ASSALAGQHQETQY
TRBJ1-5	.	TRBV29-1	SVGDRMNQPQH
TRBJ2-7	.	TRBV6-5	ASSTGRYEQY
TRBJ2-5	.	TRBV29-1	SVEVGSRLAGETQY
TRBJ2-3	TRBD1	TRBV10-3	AISDGTAGITDTQY
TRBJ2-7	TRBD2	TRBV5-1	ASSQGSGIYEQY
TRBJ2-2	.	TRBV19	ASWVGGNTGELF
TRBJ2-5	.	TRBV12-3/TRBV12-4	ASSLRGLETQY
TRBJ2-1	.	TRBV19	ASKGPPSSRGEQF
TRBJ2-7	.	TRBV23-1	ASSPAAVPSYEQY
TRBJ2-4	TRBD1	TRBV28	ASGIPVRTGKDIQY
TRBJ1-2	.	TRBV19	ASSASQGTARYGYT